This entry concerns a single T cell receptor (beta chain). This sample was taken from a study of T cell changes during pregnancy in multiple sclerosis. The V gene's germline CDR1 is SGDLS and CDR2 YYNGEE. Trimming took 0 bases from V and 2 from J, leaving 12 bases between them. The CDR3 runs to 16 residues. The method was immunoSEQ multiplex PCR; TCRdb's version includes in-frame clones alone and lacks a portion of them. The sample yields tens of thousands of clones, roughly 92% seen once. The sequencing here drew on peripheral blood, taken in the first trimester of pregnancy. The chain is built from TRBV9 and TRBJ1-3; D might be TRBD1 (5 bases). The source of this sequence is a female donor with multiple sclerosis, enrolled in a pregnancy study. CDR3 coding DNA: TGTGCCAGCAGCGTAGGAGTAGGGGAACCTGGAAACACCATATATTTT. Protein product: CASSVGVGEPGNTIYF.